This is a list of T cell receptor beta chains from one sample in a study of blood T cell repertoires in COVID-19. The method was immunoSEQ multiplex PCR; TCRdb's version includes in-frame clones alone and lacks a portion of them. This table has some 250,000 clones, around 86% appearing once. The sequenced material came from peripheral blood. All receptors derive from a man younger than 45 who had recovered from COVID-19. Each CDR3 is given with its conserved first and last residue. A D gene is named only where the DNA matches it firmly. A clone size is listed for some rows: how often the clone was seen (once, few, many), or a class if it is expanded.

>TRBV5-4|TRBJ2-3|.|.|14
TGTGCCAGCAGCCCACGACTAGTGGCAGATACGCAGTATTTT
CASSPRLVADTQYF
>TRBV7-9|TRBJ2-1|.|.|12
TGTGCCAGCAGCTTAGTTGAGCTTGAGCAGTTCTTC
CASSLVELEQFF
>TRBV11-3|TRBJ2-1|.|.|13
TGTGCCAGCAGCTCCAGCAGGGGCCATGAGCAGTTCTTC
CASSSSRGHEQFF
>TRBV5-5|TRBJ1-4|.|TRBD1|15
TGTGCCAGCAGCTTGGACAGGACAGGGAATGAAAAACTGTTTTTT
CASSLDRTGNEKLFF
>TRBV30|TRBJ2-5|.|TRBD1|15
TGTGCCTGGAGTCTTAAAAGACAGGGTCAAGAGACCCAGTACTTC
CAWSLKRQGQETQYF
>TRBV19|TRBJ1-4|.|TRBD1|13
TGTGCCAGTAGTGCGCAGGACAGGGGGAAACTGTTTTTT
CASSAQDRGKLFF
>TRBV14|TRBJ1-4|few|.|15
TGTGCCAGCAGCCAAGAATGGGGGCGCGAGGAAAAACTGTTTTTT
CASSQEWGREEKLFF
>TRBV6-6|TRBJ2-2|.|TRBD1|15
TGTGCCAGCGTTCGAACAGGGGGTGATACCGGGGAGCTGTTTTTT
CASVRTGGDTGELFF
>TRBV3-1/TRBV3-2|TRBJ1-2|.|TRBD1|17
TGTGCCAGCAGCCCCCGGGGCGGGGGACAGGGCGACTATGGCTACACCTTC
CASSPRGGGQGDYGYTF
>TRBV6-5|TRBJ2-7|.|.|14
TGTGCCAGCAGTTACTCGAGCGCCCGCTACGAGCAGTACTTC
CASSYSSARYEQYF
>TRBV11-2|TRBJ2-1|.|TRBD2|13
TGTGCCAGCAGCGCCACTAGCGTCAATGAGCAGTTCTTC
CASSATSVNEQFF
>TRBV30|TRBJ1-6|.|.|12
TGTGCCTGGGAACGGCAGGGTTCACCCCTCCACTTT
CAWERQGSPLHF
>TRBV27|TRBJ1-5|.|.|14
TGTGCCAGCAGTTTCAGGGAAACTCGGCAGCCCCAGCATTTT
CASSFRETRQPQHF
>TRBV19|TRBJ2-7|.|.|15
TGTGCCAGTAGTGGGTGGGGCAGGGGAGCGTACGAGCAGTACTTC
CASSGWGRGAYEQYF
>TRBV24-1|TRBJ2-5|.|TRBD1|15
TGTGCCACCAGTGACATCGGACAGGCGCAAGAGACCCAGTACTTC
CATSDIGQAQETQYF
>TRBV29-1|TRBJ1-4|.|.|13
TGCAGCGTTGAAGGGCAGGGGCGGGAAAAACTGTTTTTT
CSVEGQGREKLFF
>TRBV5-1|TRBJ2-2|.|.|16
TGCGCCAGCAGCTCGACAGGGAGGTCCCCCACCGGGGAGCTGTTTTTT
CASSSTGRSPTGELFF
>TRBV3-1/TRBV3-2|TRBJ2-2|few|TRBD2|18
TGTGCCAGCAGGACGAGGCCGCGGGGGAGAAGAGGCACCGGGGAGCTGTTTTTT
CASRTRPRGRRGTGELFF
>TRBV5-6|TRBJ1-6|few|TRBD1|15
TGTGCCAGCAGCTTGTTACAGGGGGCGCCCTCACCCCTCCACTTT
CASSLLQGAPSPLHF
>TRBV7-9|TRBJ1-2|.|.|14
TGTGCCAGCAGCCCACAGGTTTCTGGGTATGGCTACACCTTC
CASSPQVSGYGYTF
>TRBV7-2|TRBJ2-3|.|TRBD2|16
TGTGCCAGCAGCTTAGTAGCGGGGGGCCGCACAGATACGCAGTATTTT
CASSLVAGGRTDTQYF
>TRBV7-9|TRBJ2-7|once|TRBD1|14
TGTGCCAGCAGCCCCATAGGGGGCGACTACGAGCAGTACTTC
CASSPIGGDYEQYF
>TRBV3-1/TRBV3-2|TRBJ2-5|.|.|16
TGTGCCAGCAGCCCCCGACTTACAGGGTGGGTTGAGACCCAGTACTTC
CASSPRLTGWVETQYF
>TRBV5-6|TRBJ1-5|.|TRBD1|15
TGTGCCAGCAGCTTGGATCGGACAGGGAGTCAGCCCCAGCATTTT
CASSLDRTGSQPQHF
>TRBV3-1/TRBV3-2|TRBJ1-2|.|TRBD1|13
TGTGCCAGCAGCCCTGGACAGGGCTATGGCTACACCTTC
CASSPGQGYGYTF